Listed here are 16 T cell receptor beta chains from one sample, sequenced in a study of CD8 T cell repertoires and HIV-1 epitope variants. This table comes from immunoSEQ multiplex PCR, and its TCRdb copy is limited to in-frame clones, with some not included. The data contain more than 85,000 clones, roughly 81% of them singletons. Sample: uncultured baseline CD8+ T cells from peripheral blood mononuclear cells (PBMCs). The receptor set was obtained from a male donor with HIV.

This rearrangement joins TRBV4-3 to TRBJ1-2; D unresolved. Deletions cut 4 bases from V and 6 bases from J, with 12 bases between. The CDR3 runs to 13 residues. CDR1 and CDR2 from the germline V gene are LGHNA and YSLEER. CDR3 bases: TGCGCCAGCAGCCCCACGGGATCGCATGGCTACACCTTC. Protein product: CASSPTGSHGYTF.

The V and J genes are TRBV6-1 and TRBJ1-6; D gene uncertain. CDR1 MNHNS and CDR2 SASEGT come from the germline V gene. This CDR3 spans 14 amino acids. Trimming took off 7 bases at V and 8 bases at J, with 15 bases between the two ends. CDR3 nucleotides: TGTGCCAGCACCATAAGACGAGTAGATTCACCCCTCCACTTT. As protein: CASTIRRVDSPLHF.

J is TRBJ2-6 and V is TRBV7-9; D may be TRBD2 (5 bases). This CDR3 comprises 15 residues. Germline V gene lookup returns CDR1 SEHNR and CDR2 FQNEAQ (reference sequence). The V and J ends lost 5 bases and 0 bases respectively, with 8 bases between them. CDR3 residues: CASSRDNSGANVLTF. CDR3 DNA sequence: TGTGCCAGCAGCCGGGATAACTCTGGGGCCAACGTCCTGACTTTC.

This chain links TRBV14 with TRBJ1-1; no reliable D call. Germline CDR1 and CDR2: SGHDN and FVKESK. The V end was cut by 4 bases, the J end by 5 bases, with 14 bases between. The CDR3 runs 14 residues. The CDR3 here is CASSPLTDGTEAFF. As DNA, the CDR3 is TGTGCCAGCAGCCCCCTGACCGATGGGACTGAAGCTTTCTTT. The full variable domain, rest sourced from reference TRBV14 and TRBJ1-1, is EAGVTQFPSHSVIEKGQTVTLRCDPISGHDNLYWYRRVMGKEIKFLLHFVKESKQDESGMPNNRFLAERTGGTYSTLKVQPAELEDSGVYFCASSPLTDGTEAFFGQGTRLTVV.

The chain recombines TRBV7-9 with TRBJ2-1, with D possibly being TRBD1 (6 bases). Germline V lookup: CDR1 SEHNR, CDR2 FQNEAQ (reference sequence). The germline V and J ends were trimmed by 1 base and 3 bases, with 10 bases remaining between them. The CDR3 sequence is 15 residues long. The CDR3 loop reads CASSLVPGVYNEQFF. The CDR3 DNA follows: TGTGCCAGCAGCTTAGTGCCAGGGGTCTACAATGAGCAGTTCTTC.

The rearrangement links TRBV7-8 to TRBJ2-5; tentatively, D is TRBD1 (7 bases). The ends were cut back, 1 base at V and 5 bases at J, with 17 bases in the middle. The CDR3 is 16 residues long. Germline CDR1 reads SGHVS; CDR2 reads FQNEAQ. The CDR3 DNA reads TGTGCCAGCAGCTTAGACCGAACAGGGGCGGGGGAGACCCAGTACTTC. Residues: CASSLDRTGAGETQYF. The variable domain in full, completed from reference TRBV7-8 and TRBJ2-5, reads GAGVSQSPRYKVAKRGQDVALRCDPISGHVSLFWYQQALGQGPEFLTYFQNEAQLDKSGLPSDRFFAERPEGSVSTLKIQRTQQEDSAVYLCASSLDRTGAGETQYFGPGTRLLVL.

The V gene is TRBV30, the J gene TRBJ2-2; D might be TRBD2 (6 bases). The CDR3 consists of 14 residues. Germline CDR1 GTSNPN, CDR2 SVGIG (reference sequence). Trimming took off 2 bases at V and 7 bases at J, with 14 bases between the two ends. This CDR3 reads CAWSSGEMGGELFF. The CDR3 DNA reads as TGTGCCTGGAGTTCGGGGGAGATGGGCGGGGAGCTGTTTTTT.

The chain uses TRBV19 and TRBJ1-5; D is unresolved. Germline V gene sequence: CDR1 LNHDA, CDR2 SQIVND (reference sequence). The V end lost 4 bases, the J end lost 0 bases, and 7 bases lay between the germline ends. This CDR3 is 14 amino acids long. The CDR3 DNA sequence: TGTGCCAGTAGTAGGGGAAATAGCAATCAGCCCCAGCATTTT. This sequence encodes CASSRGNSNQPQHF.

The CDR3 region has the DNA TGTGCCAGCAGCCGAAGATCCACAGATACGCAGTATTTT. Translation: CASSRRSTDTQYF. This chain joins TRBV4-2 and TRBJ2-3, with D hard to call. The CDR3 is 13 amino acids. Germline lookup yields CDR1 LGHNA and CDR2 YNFKEQ. The V gene lost 4 bases and the J gene lost 2 bases, with 7 bases spanning the gap.

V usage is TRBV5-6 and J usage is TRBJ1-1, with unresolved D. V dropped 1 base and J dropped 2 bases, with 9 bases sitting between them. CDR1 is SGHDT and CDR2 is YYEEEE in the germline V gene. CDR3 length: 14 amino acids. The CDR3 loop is CASSLHRLNTEAFF. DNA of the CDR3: TGTGCCAGCAGCTTGCACCGTCTCAACACTGAAGCTTTCTTT.

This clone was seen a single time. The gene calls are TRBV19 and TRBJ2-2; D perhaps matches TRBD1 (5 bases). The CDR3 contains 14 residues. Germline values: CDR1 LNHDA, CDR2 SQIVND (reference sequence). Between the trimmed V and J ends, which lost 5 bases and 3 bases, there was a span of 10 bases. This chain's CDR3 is CASSPGPDTGELFF. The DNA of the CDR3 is TGTGCCAGTAGTCCAGGGCCGGACACCGGGGAGCTGTTTTTT.

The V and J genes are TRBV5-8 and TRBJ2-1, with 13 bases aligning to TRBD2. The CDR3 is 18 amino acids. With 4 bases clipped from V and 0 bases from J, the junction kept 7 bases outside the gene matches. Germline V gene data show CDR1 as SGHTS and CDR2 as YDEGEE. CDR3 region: CASSTSGLAGSSYNEQFF. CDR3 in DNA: TGTGCCAGCAGCACATCGGGACTAGCGGGATCCTCCTACAATGAGCAGTTCTTC.

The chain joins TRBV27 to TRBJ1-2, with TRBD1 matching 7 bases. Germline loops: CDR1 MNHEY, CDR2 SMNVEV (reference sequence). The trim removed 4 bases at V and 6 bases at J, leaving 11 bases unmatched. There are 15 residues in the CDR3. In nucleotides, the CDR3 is TGTGCCAGCAGTTCCCACAGGGGCCAAGGGAATGGCTACACCTTC. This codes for CASSSHRGQGNGYTF.

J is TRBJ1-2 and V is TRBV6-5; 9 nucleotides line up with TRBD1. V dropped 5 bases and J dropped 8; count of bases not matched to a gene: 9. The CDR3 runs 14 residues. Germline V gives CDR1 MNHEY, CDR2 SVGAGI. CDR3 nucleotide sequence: TGTGCCAGCAGTGTTGGACAGGGGCCCTTAGGCTACACCTTC. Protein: CASSVGQGPLGYTF.

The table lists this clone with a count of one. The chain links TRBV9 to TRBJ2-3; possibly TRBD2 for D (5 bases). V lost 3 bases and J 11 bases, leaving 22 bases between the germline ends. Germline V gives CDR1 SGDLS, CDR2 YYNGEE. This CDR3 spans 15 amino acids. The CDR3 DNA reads TGTGCCAGCAGCGCCCCATCAAGGCTGGACTTTGAGCAGTATTTT. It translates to CASSAPSRLDFEQYF.

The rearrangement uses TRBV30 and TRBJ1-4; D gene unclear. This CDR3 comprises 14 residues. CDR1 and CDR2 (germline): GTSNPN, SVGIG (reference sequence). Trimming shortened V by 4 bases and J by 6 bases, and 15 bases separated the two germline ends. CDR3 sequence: CAWTPGGGYEKLFF. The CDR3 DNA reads TGTGCCTGGACCCCCGGCGGTGGTTATGAAAAACTGTTTTTT.